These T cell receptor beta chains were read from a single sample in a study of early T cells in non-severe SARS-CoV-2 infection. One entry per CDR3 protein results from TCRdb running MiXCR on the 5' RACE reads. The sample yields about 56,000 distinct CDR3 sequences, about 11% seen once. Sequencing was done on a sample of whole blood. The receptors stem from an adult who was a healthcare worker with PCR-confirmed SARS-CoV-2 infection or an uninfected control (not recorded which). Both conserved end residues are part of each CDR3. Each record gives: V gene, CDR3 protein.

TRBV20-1,CSALWGGRVYNEQFF
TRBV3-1,CASSRSGNTGELFF
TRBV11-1,CASSETGKGLTDTQYF
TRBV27,CASEGQGIDEQFF
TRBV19,CATSRAGGFSAAYEQYF
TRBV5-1,CASSGTSGRNEQFF
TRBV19,CASSKRSSGANVLTF
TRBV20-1,CSAISGRIATGELFF
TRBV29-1,CSVEIVLIGTEAFF
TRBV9,CASSTDGPYEQYF
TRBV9,CASSVGQSADTQYF
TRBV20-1,CSVRALAGFYEQYF
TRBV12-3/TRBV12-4,CASSNAGVRDEQFF
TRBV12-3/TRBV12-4,CASSWDSVNEQFF
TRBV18,CASSPIDRGMTEAFF
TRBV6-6,CASSTGRGGEQYF